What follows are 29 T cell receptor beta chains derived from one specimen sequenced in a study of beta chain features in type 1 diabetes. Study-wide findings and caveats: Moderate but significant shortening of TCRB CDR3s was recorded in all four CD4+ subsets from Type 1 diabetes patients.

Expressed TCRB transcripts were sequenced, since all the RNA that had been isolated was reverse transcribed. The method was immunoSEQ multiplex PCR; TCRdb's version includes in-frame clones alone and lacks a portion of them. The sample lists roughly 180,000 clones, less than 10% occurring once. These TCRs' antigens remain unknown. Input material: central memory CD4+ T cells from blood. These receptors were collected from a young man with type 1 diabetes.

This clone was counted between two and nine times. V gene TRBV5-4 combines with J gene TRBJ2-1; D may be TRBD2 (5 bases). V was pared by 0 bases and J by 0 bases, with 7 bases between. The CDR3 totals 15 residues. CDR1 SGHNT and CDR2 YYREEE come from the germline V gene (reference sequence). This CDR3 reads CASSLALASYNEQFF. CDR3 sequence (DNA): TGTGCCAGCAGCTTGGCCCTAGCCTCCTACAATGAGCAGTTCTTC.

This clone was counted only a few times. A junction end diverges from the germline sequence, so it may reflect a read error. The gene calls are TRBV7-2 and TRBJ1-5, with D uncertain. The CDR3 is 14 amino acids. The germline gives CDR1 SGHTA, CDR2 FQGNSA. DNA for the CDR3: TGCGCCAGCAGCCAAGATATAACTGGTCAGCCCCAGCATTTT. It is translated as CASSQDITGQPQHF.

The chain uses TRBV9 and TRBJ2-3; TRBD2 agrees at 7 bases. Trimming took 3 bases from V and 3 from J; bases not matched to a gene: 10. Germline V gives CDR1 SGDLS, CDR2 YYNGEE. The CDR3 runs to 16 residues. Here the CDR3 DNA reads TGTGCCAGCAGCGCCTCGGTACGAGCGGGGACAGATACGCAGTATTTT. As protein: CASSASVRAGTDTQYF.

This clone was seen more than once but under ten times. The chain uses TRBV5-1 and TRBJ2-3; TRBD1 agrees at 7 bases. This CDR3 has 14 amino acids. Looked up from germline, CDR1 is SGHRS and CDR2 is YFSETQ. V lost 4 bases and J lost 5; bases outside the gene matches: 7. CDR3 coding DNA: TGCGCCAGCAGCGGGGACAGTCTCGGAGATACGCAGTATTTT. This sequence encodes CASSGDSLGDTQYF.

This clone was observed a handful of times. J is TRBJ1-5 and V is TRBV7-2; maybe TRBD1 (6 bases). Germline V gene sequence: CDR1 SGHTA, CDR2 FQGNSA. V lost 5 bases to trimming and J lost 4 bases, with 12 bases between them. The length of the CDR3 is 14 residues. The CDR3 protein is CASSRQDRNQPQHF. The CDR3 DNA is TGTGCCAGCAGCCGACAGGATAGAAATCAGCCCCAGCATTTT.

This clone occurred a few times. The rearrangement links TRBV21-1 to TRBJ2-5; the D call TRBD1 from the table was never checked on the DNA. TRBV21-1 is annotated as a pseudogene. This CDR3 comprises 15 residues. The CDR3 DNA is TGTGCCAGCAGCAAAGCAGTCAGGGGGCTGAAGACCCAGTACTTC. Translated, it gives CASSKAVRGLKTQYF.

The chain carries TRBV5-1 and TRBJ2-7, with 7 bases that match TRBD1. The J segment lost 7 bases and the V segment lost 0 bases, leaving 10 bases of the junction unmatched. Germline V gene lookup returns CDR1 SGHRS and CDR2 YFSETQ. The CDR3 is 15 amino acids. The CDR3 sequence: CASSLGVTGSEEQYF. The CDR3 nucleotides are TGCGCCAGCAGCTTGGGGGTGACAGGGTCTGAAGAGCAGTACTTC.

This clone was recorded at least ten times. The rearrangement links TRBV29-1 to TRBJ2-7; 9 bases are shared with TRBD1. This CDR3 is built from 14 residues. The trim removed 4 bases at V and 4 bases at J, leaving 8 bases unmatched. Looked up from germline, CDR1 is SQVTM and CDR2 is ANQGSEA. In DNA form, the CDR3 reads TGCAGCGTTGCTGGAGGGACAGGGTCTTACGAGCAGTACTTC. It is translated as CSVAGGTGSYEQYF.

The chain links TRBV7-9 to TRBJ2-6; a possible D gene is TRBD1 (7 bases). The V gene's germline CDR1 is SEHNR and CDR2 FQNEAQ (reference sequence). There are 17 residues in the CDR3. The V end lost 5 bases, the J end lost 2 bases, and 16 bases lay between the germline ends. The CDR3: CASSEGPRGAGANVLTF. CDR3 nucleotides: TGTGCCAGCAGCGAAGGACCCAGGGGGGCTGGGGCCAACGTCCTGACTTTC. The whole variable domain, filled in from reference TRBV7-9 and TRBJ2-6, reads DTGVSQNPRHKITKRGQNVTFRCDPISEHNRLYWYRQTLGQGPEFLTYFQNEAQLEKSRLLSDRFSAERPKGSFSTLEIQRTEQGDSAMYLCASSEGPRGAGANVLTFGAGSRLTVL.

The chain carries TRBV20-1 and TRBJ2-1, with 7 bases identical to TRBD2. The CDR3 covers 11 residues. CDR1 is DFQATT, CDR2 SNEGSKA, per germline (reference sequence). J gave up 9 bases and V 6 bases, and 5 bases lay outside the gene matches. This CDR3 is CSAPGTIEQFF. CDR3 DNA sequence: TGCAGTGCCCCTGGGACTATTGAGCAGTTCTTC.

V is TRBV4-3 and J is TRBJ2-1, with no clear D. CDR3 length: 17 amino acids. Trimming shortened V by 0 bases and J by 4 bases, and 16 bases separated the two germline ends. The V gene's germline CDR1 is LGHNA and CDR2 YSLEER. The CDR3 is CASSQDFHSPLYNEQFF. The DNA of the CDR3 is TGCGCCAGCAGCCAAGATTTCCACAGCCCCTTATACAATGAGCAGTTCTTC.

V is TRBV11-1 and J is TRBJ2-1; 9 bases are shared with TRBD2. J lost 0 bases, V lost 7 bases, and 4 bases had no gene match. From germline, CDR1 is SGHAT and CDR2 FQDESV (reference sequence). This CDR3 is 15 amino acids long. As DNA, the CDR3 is TGTGCCAGCACCCTGACTAGCGGCTCCTACAATGAGCAGTTCTTC. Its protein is CASTLTSGSYNEQFF.

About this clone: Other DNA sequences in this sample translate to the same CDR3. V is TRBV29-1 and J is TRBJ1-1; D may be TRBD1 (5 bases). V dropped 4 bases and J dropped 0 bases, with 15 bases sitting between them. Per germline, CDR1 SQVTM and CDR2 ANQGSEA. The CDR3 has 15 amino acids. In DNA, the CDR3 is TGCAGCGTTGGTTCAGGGTGGGGAATGAACACTGAAGCTTTCTTT. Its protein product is CSVGSGWGMNTEAFF.

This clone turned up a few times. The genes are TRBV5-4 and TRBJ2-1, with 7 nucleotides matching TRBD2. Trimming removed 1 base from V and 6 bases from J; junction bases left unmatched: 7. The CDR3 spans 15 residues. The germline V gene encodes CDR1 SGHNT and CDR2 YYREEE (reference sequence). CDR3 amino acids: CASSLRGREGNEQFF. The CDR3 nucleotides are TGTGCCAGCAGCTTGAGGGGCAGGGAGGGCAATGAGCAGTTCTTC.

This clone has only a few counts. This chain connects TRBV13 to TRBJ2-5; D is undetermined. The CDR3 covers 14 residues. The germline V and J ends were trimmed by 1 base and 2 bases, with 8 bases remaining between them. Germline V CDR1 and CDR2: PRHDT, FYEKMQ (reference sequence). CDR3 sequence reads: CASSLVARQETQYF. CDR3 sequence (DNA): TGTGCCAGCAGCTTAGTTGCCAGACAAGAGACCCAGTACTTC.

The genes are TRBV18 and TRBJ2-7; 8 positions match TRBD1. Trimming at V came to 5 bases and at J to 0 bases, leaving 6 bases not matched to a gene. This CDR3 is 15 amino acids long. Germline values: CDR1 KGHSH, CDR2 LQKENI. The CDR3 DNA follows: TGTGCCAGCTCATCGGACAGGGAGGCCTCCTACGAGCAGTACTTC. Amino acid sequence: CASSSDREASYEQYF.

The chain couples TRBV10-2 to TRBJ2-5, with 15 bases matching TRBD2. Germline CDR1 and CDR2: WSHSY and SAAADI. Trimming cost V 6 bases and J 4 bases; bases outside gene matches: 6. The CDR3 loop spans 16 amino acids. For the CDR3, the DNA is TGCGCCAGCAGGGGACTAGCGGGGGGTAGAAGAGAGACCCAGTACTTC. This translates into CASRGLAGGRRETQYF.

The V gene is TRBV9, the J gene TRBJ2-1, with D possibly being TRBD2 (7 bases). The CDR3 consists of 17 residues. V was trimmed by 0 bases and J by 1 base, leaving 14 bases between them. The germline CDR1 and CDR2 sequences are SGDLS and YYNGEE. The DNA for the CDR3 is TGTGCCAGCAGCGTAGCGGCACGGGGGGCTTCCTACAATGAGCAGTTCTTC. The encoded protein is CASSVAARGASYNEQFF.

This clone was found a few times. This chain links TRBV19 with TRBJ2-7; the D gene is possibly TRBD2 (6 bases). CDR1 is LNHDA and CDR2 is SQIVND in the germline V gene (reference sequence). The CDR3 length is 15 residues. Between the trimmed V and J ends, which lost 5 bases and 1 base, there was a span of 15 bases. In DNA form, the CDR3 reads TGTGCCAGTAGTCCTCGGGCTAGCGCTTCCTACGAGCAGTACTTC. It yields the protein CASSPRASASYEQYF. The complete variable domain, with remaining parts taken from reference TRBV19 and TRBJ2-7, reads DGGITQSPKYLFRKEGQNVTLSCEQNLNHDAMYWYRQDPGQGLRLIYYSQIVNDFQKGDIAEGYSVSREKKESFPLTVTSAQKNPTAFYLCASSPRASASYEQYFGPGTRLTVT.

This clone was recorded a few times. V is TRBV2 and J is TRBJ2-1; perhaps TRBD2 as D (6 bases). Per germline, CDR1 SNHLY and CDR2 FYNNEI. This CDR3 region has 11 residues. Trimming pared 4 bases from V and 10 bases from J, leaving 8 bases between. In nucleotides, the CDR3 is TGTGCCAGCAGTGGGCTAGCGGAGCAGTTCTTC. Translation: CASSGLAEQFF.

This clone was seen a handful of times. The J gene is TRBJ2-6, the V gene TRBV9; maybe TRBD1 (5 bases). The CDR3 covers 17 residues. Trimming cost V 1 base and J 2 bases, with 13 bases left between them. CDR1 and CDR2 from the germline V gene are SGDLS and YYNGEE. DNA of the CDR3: TGTGCCAGCAGCGTAAAGGCAGGGTGGACTGGGGCCAACGTCCTGACTTTC. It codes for CASSVKAGWTGANVLTF.

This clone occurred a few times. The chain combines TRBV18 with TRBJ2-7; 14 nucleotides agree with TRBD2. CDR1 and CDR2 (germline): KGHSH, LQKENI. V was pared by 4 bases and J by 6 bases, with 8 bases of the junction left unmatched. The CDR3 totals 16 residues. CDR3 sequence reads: CASSLIGTSGSGEQYF. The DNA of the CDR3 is TGTGCCAGCTCACTTATTGGGACTAGCGGGAGTGGCGAGCAGTACTTC. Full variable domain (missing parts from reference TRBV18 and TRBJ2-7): NAGVMQNPRHLVRRRGQEARLRCSPMKGHSHVYWYRQLPEEGLKFMVYLQKENIIDESGMPKERFSAEFPKEGPSILRIQQVVRGDSAAYFCASSLIGTSGSGEQYFGPGTRLTVT.

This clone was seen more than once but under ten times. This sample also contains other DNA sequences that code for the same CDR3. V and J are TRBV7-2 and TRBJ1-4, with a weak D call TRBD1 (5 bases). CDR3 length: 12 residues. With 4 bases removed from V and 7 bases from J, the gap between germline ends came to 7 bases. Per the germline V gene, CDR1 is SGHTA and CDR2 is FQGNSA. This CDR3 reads CASSSQGEKLFF. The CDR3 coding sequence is TGTGCCAGCAGCTCCCAGGGTGAAAAACTGTTTTTT.

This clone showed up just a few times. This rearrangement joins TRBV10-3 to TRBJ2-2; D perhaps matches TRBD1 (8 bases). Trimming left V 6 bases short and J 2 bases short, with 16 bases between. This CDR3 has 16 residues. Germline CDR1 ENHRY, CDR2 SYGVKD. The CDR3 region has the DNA TGTGCCATCAGCCCACAGGGGGGGAGTAACACCGGGGAGCTGTTTTTT. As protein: CAISPQGGSNTGELFF.

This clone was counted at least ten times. For the CDR3, the DNA is TGTGCCATCAGAGGAACTAGCGCGACACAGTTCTTC. This sequence encodes CAIRGTSATQFF. V and J are TRBV10-3 and TRBJ2-1; 7 nucleotides match TRBD2. Germline trimming cut 6 bases from V and 13 bases from J; bases unmatched to any gene: 9. Looked up from germline, CDR1 is ENHRY and CDR2 is SYGVKD. The CDR3 sequence is 12 residues long.

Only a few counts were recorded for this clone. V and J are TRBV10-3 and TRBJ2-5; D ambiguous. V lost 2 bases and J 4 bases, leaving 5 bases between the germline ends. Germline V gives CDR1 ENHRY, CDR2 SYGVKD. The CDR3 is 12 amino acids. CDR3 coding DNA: TGTGCCATCAGTGAGATGGCAGAGACCCAGTACTTC. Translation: CAISEMAETQYF.

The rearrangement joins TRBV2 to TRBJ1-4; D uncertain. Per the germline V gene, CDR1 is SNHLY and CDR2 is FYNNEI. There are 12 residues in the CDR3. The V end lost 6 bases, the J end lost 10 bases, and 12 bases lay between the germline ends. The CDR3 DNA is TGTGCCAGCAGGCTAACGGCAGGAAAACTGTTTTTT. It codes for CASRLTAGKLFF.

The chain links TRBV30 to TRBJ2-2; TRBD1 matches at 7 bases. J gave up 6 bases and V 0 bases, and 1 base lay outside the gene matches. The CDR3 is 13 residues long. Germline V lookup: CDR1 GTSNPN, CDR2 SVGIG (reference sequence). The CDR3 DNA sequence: TGTGCCTGGAGTGTACAGGGGTCCGGGGAGCTGTTTTTT. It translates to CAWSVQGSGELFF.

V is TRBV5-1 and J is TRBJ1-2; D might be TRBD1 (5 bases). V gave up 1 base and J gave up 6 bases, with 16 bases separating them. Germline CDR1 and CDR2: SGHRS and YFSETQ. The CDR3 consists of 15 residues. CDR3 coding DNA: TGCGCCAGCAGCTTGTGGACATCAAAACAGGATGGCTACACCTTC. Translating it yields CASSLWTSKQDGYTF. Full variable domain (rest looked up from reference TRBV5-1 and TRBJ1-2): KAGVTQTPRYLIKTRGQQVTLSCSPISGHRSVSWYQQTPGQGLQFLFEYFSETQRNKGNFPGRFSGRQFSNSRSEMNVSTLELGDSALYLCASSLWTSKQDGYTFGSGTRLTVV.